This TCR beta chain was sequenced during a study of cytomegalovirus exposure and HLA in healthy donors. Amplification used 60 Vbeta primers and 13 Jbeta primers. Authors' analysis steps: About 10 million shared chains were among about 80 million unique TCR beta chains counted in a later analysis. Libraries were prepared by immunoSEQ multiplex PCR; TCRdb keeps only in-frame clonotypes and omits some of them. V and J calls and clone size follow that table, whereas D and trimming were derived from the DNA. The sample has approximately 140,000 clones; about 82% are singletons. Healthy bone marrow donors supplied every sample. Details on this clone: Antigen unknown.

Per the germline V gene, CDR1 is GTSNPN and CDR2 is SVGIG (reference sequence). Trimming took off 6 bases at V and 3 bases at J, with 17 bases between the two ends. The CDR3 covers 14 residues. Study outcomes and limitations: Researchers reported in a later analysis that a missense DCLRE1C variant was tied to TCR beta V- and J-gene trimming. Researchers catalogued approximately 170 TCR beta chains as cytomegalovirus-associated.

The chain carries TRBV30 and TRBJ1-2; the D gene is possibly TRBD1 (5 bases). Sequences were obtained from PBMCs. This sequence was found in a boy between 10 and 17 years old in good health and CMV-seronegative. CDR3 protein: CACHSWAGHYGYTF. As DNA, the CDR3 is TGTGCCTGTCACTCCTGGGCAGGGCACTATGGCTACACCTTC.